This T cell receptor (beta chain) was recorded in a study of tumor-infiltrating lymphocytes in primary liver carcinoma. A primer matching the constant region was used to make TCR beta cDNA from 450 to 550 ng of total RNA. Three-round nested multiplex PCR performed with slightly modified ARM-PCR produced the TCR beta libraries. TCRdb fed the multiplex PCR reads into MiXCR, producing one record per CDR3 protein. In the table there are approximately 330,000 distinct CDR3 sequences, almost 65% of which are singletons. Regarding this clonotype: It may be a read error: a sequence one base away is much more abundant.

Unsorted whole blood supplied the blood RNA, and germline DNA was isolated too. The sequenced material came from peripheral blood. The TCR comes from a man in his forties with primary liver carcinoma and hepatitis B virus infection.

The CDR3 nucleotides read TGTGCCAGCAGCTCGGCCGGGGTGCAAGAGACCCAGCACTTC. Amino acids: CASSSAGVQETQHF. The chain combines TRBV5-4 with TRBJ2-1, with a tentative D call TRBD2 (5 bases). The germline CDR1 and CDR2 sequences are SGHNT and YYREEE (reference sequence). CDR3 length: 14 amino acids. The whole variable domain, remainder taken from reference TRBV5-4 and TRBJ2-1, is ETGVTQSPTHLIKTRGQQVTLRCSSQSGHNTVSWYQQALGQGPQFIFQYYREEENGRGNFPPRFSGLQFPNYSSELNVNALELDDSALYLCASSSAGVQETQHFGPGTRLTVL.